The clone carrying this TCR beta chain showed up just a few times. The sample belongs to a study of T cells of healthy individuals. Each CDR3 protein gets one entry after TCRdb re-called the 5' RACE reads with MiXCR. Of about 96,000 distinct CDR3 sequences in the sample, 17% are singletons; the top ten hold 6.2%. This CDR3 spans 14 amino acids. From germline, CDR1 is SGHRS and CDR2 YFSETQ. V was cut by 4 bases and J by 3 bases, with 14 bases left in between. The chain is built from TRBV5-1 and TRBJ2-7, with a possible D match to TRBD1 (6 bases). This receptor was taken from a human donor in good health. Here the CDR3 DNA reads TGCGCCAGCAGCACAGGGACCCACAACTACGAGCAGTACTTC. Translation gives CASSTGTHNYEQYF.